Each of the 23 T cell receptor beta chains below was sequenced from the same sample in a study of blood T cell repertoires in COVID-19 (dated by TCRdb to 2020 to 2022). The protocol used for the library was the immunoSEQ multiplex PCR assay. This is the immuneACCESS table as TCRdb keeps it, with only in-frame sequences that have V and J called. A part of the clones is gone; compared with another copy, unresolved V genes explain less than half, and the rest is unexplained. Here the sample has about 56,000 clones; 80% to 90% occur a single time. The ten most abundant clones make up roughly 43% of the sample. The material sequenced was peripheral blood. All receptors come from a woman aged 55-75 years with COVID-19, enrolled during active disease.

V usage is TRBV9 and J usage is TRBJ2-3; tentatively, D is TRBD2 (6 bases). V was shortened by 0 bases and J by 3 bases, with 11 bases between the two germline ends. Germline V gene data show CDR1 as SGDLS and CDR2 as YYNGEE. This CDR3 is built from 15 residues. CDR3 sequence (DNA): TGTGCCAGCAGCGTAGCGGGAGCTACGACAGATACGCAGTATTTT. As protein: CASSVAGATTDTQYF.

Remarks on this clone: A read error may produce the germline difference seen at one junction end. The chain uses TRBV2 and TRBJ2-7; TRBD2 matches at 10 bases. The CDR3 loop spans 14 amino acids. Germline assignment: CDR1 SNHLY and CDR2 FYNNEI. This chain's CDR3 is CASSSGTSAFGWHF. CDR3 in DNA: TGTGCCAGCAGCTCCGGGACTAGCGCTTTTGGTTGGCACTTC.

The V and J genes are TRBV7-9 and TRBJ1-1; D is uncertain. Germline lookup yields CDR1 SEHNR and CDR2 FQNEAQ (reference sequence). This CDR3 has 15 amino acids. V lost 1 base and J lost 8, with 17 bases in between. The CDR3 DNA reads as TGTGCCAGCAGCTTAGATGGGTATGCCGGGAGGGAAGCTTTCTTT. Its translation: CASSLDGYAGREAFF.

This clone was recorded a few times. The chain uses TRBV9 and TRBJ1-2; D is perhaps TRBD1 (6 bases). In germline, CDR1 is SGDLS, CDR2 YYNGEE. The CDR3 spans 11 residues. V was shortened by 4 bases and J by 11 bases, with 12 bases between the two germline ends. As DNA, the CDR3 is TGTGCCAGCAGCCGCGGGGGCGGGTACACCTTC. It yields the protein CASSRGGGYTF.

This sequence joins TRBV12-3 or TRBV12-4 and TRBJ2-1, with D unresolved. This CDR3 is 13 amino acids long. With 7 bases removed from V and 10 bases from J, the gap between germline ends came to 17 bases. CDR3 sequence (DNA): TGTGCCAGCACCCTCGCCCCTCGAGGAGAGCAGTTCTTC. Translating it yields CASTLAPRGEQFF.

V gene TRBV2 combines with J gene TRBJ2-2; TRBD1 agrees at 7 bases. Germline V gene data show CDR1 as SNHLY and CDR2 as FYNNEI. V was clipped by 3 bases and J by 7 bases; unmatched bases: 5. The CDR3 has 14 amino acids. The CDR3 coding sequence is TGTGCCAGCAGTGATGAGACAGGGTTCGGGGAGCTGTTTTTT. Its protein product is CASSDETGFGELFF.

The chain couples TRBV25-1 to TRBJ2-1; 7 nucleotides line up with TRBD1. This CDR3 has 14 amino acids. The ends lost 6 bases at V and 2 bases at J; junction bases unmatched: 4. Germline CDR1 MGHDK, CDR2 SYGVNS. This chain's CDR3 is CASRVGGTYNEQFF. In DNA form, the CDR3 reads TGTGCCAGCAGGGTAGGGGGCACCTACAATGAGCAGTTCTTC. Combining the CDR3 with reference TRBV25-1 and TRBJ2-1 gives the whole variable domain EADIYQTPRYLVIGTGKKITLECSQTMGHDKMYWYQQDPGMELHLIHYSYGVNSTEKGDLSSESTVSRIRTEHFPLTLESARPSHTSQYLCASRVGGTYNEQFFGPGTRLTVL.

This chain joins TRBV28 and TRBJ1-2, with TRBD1 matching over 8 bases. The CDR3 has 14 residues. Trimming took 1 base from V and 4 from J; bases not matched to a gene: 2. Germline CDR1 and CDR2: MDHEN and SYDVKM. CDR3 sequence (DNA): TGTGCCAGCAGTTTATCCACAGGGGGCTATGGCTACACCTTC. It yields the protein CASSLSTGGYGYTF.

The chain employs TRBV6-5 and TRBJ2-7; a weak D match, TRBD2 (6 bases). The CDR3 runs to 15 residues. The V end was cut by 6 bases, the J end by 0 bases, with 15 bases between. From germline, CDR1 is MNHEY and CDR2 SVGAGI. In nucleotides, the CDR3 is TGTGCCAGCAGCCTGCCGGGAGCGGACTCCTACGAGCAGTACTTC. Translating it yields CASSLPGADSYEQYF.

This clone was seen a handful of times. This chain joins TRBV6-2 or TRBV6-3 and TRBJ2-5; D is possibly TRBD2 (6 bases). The length of the CDR3 is 16 residues. Looked up from germline, CDR1 is MNHEY and CDR2 is SVGEGT. The V end was cut by 5 bases, the J end by 2 bases, with 18 bases between. The CDR3 reads CASSPQERRGQETQYF. CDR3 nucleotide sequence: TGTGCCAGCAGTCCCCAGGAAAGGCGGGGACAAGAGACCCAGTACTTC.

For this clone: Other DNA sequences within the sample encode an identical CDR3. DNA of the CDR3: TGTGCCAGCTCACCCAGGGGCCCTAATGAAAAACTGTTTTTT. Protein: CASSPRGPNEKLFF. This chain uses TRBV18 with TRBJ1-4; D might be TRBD1 (6 bases). CDR3 length: 14 residues. Per the germline V gene, CDR1 is KGHSH and CDR2 is LQKENI. The V gene lost 3 bases and the J gene lost 3 bases, with 8 bases spanning the gap.

Concerning this clone: This sample includes further DNA sequences coding for the same CDR3. The V and J genes are TRBV24-1 and TRBJ2-2; D may be TRBD2 (6 bases). The CDR3 spans 14 residues. Germline V lookup: CDR1 KGHDR, CDR2 SFDVKD. The V end was cut by 2 bases, the J end by 7 bases, with 10 bases between. The CDR3 nucleotides read TGTGCCACCAGTGATTCAGGAGCGGGCGGGGAGCTGTTTTTT. Translated, it gives CATSDSGAGGELFF.

A single count supports this clone. The V gene is TRBV6-5, the J gene TRBJ2-7; TRBD1 matches 7 bases. The CDR3 totals 14 residues. CDR1 and CDR2 from the germline V gene are MNHEY and SVGAGI. J was trimmed by 6 bases and V by 6 bases; bases with no gene match: 11. CDR3 in DNA: TGTGCCAGCAGCCACGACAGGGACGGCTGCGAGCAGTACTTC. Amino acid sequence: CASSHDRDGCEQYF.

The rearrangement uses TRBV5-1 and TRBJ1-4; 7 positions agree with TRBD1. In germline, CDR1 is SGHRS, CDR2 YFSETQ. The V and J ends lost 4 bases and 1 base, in that order; junction bases with no gene match: 7. There are 16 residues in the CDR3. The CDR3 here is CASSQTGAGTNEKLFF. The CDR3, as DNA: TGCGCCAGCAGCCAAACAGGGGCAGGAACTAATGAAAAACTGTTTTTT.

CDR3 nucleotides: TGTGCCAGCAGCCCCGGGACAGGCCCCCGCGAGCAGTACTTC. It translates to CASSPGTGPREQYF. This sequence joins TRBV7-9 and TRBJ2-7, with TRBD1 matching 8 bases. Germline loops: CDR1 SEHNR, CDR2 FQNEAQ (reference sequence). This CDR3 region has 14 residues. The J segment lost 6 bases and the V segment lost 5 bases, leaving 9 bases of the junction unmatched. Together with reference TRBV7-9 and TRBJ2-7, the CDR3 gives the full variable domain: DTGVSQNPRHKITKRGQNVTFRCDPISEHNRLYWYRQTLGQGPEFLTYFQNEAQLEKSRLLSDRFSAERPKGSFSTLEIQRTEQGDSAMYLCASSPGTGPREQYFGPGTRLTVT.

V gene TRBV5-4 combines with J gene TRBJ2-5; no reliable D call. Germline CDR1 and CDR2: SGHNT and YYREEE (reference sequence). This CDR3 contains 14 residues. V lost 4 bases, J lost 2 bases, and 12 bases lay in between. CDR3 bases: TGTGCCAGCAGCCTATGGATGACTCAAGAGACCCAGTACTTC. This sequence encodes CASSLWMTQETQYF.

The chain has TRBV12-3 or TRBV12-4 and TRBJ1-2; D gene ambiguous. V lost 7 bases to trimming and J lost 1 base, with 7 bases between them. The CDR3 spans 12 residues. Here the CDR3 DNA reads TGTGCCAGCACCAATAGTAACTATGGCTACACCTTC. Protein product: CASTNSNYGYTF.

V is TRBV15 and J is TRBJ2-7; D is uncertain. The CDR3 is 13 residues long. Between the trimmed V and J ends, which lost 2 bases and 0 bases, there was a span of 5 bases. Per the germline V gene, CDR1 is LNHNV and CDR2 is YYDKDF (reference sequence). The CDR3 here is CATSRRSSYEQYF. Here the CDR3 DNA reads TGTGCCACCAGCAGAAGGAGCTCCTACGAGCAGTACTTC.

The chain combines TRBV2 with TRBJ1-1; unclear D gene. Trimming cost V 6 bases and J 3 bases, with 14 bases left between them. The CDR3 runs 14 residues. CDR1 and CDR2 from the germline V gene are SNHLY and FYNNEI. In DNA, the CDR3 is TGTGCCAGCAGGCCCTTTATTGAGGACACTGAAGCTTTCTTT. Its protein is CASRPFIEDTEAFF.

The chain combines TRBV7-2 with TRBJ2-2; TRBD1 might be the D (6 bases). Trimming took off 4 bases at V and 3 bases at J, with 18 bases between the two ends. The CDR3 spans 17 residues. CDR1 and CDR2 from the germline V gene are SGHTA and FQGNSA. The CDR3 coding sequence is TGTGCCAGCAGCTGGCACAGGGAGCGCGGGTACACCGGGGAGCTGTTTTTT. It encodes CASSWHRERGYTGELFF.

This chain connects TRBV27 to TRBJ2-1; maybe TRBD1 (5 bases). V lost 5 bases to trimming and J lost 0 bases, with 20 bases between them. Per the germline V gene, CDR1 is MNHEY and CDR2 is SMNVEV (reference sequence). CDR3 length: 18 residues. CDR3 region: CASSPPFWGKSSYNEQFF. The CDR3 DNA is TGTGCCAGCAGTCCGCCTTTCTGGGGCAAGAGCTCCTACAATGAGCAGTTCTTC.

This clone was seen ten or more times. The chain has TRBV24-1 and TRBJ1-3; D unclear. Per germline, CDR1 KGHDR and CDR2 SFDVKD. V was shortened by 2 bases and J by 15 bases, with 13 bases between the two germline ends. The CDR3 loop spans 12 amino acids. DNA for the CDR3: TGTGCCACCAGTGATTACTTGACAAAGAAATATTTT. This encodes CATSDYLTKKYF.

This chain links TRBV5-1 with TRBJ2-1, with D possibly being TRBD1 (6 bases). Germline V CDR1 and CDR2: SGHRS, YFSETQ. The V end lost 0 bases, the J end lost 6 bases, and 19 bases lay between the germline ends. This CDR3 has 17 amino acids. This chain's CDR3 is CASSLGWVRGLFNEQFF. CDR3 sequence (DNA): TGCGCCAGCAGCTTGGGCTGGGTAAGGGGGTTATTCAATGAGCAGTTCTTC.